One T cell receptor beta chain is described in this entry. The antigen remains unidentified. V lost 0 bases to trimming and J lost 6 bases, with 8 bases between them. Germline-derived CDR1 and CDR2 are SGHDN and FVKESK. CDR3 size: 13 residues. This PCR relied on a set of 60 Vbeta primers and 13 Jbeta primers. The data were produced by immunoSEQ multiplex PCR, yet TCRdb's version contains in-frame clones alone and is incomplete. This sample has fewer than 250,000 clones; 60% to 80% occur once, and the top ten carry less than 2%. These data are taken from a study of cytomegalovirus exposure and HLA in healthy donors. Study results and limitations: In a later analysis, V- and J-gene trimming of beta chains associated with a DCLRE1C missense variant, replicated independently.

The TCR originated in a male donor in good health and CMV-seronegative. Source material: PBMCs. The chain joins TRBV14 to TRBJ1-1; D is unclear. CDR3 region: CASSQEPRSEAFF. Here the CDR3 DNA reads TGTGCCAGCAGCCAAGAACCGAGATCTGAAGCTTTCTTT.